The 27 T cell receptor beta chains given below trace back to one sample, sequenced in a study of metastatic and nonmetastatic thyroid tumors. MiXCR re-clonotyped the PCR reads for TCRdb. This table holds some 93,000 clones, about 12% found once. Not a single patient had been given any form of treatment at any point before undergoing thyroid surgery. Sequencing was performed on blood. The receptors here all came from a female donor with papillary thyroid cancer or a benign thyroid nodule (not recorded which). Some clones in this sample may be carry-over from other donors' samples.

V is TRBV5-1 and J is TRBJ2-5; D not certain. Germline V gene data show CDR1 as SGHRS and CDR2 as YFSETQ. Trimming stripped 4 bases from V and 1 base from J, with 14 bases between. The CDR3 runs 15 residues. The CDR3 reads CASSPVGTVQETQYF. The CDR3 nucleotides read TGCGCCAGCAGCCCAGTGGGTACCGTCCAAGAGACCCAGTACTTC.

The sample holds a few counts of this clone. The CDR3 bases are TGTGCCAGCAGTTTAATCCTCGATGGAAATAACAATGAGCAGTTCTTC. It encodes CASSLILDGNNNEQFF. The V gene is TRBV12-3 or TRBV12-4, the J gene TRBJ2-1, with D uncertain. Trimming cost V 2 bases and J 5 bases, with 16 bases left between them. The length of the CDR3 is 16 residues.

In its sample, this clone was seen many times. The CDR3 sequence: CASSYGGTGSQETQYF. The CDR3 DNA sequence: TGTGCCAGCAGTTACGGGGGGACAGGGAGTCAAGAGACCCAGTACTTC. The genes are TRBV6-2 or TRBV6-3 and TRBJ2-5, with 9 bases matching TRBD1. Germline lookup yields CDR1 MNHEY and CDR2 SVGEGT. The CDR3 covers 16 residues. J was trimmed by 2 bases and V by 2 bases; bases with no gene match: 6.

This clone was detected ten times or more. J is TRBJ1-5 and V is TRBV6-1; D is undetermined. Looked up from germline, CDR1 is MNHNS and CDR2 is SASEGT. V was clipped by 7 bases and J by 3 bases, with 10 bases between them. The CDR3 extends over 13 amino acids. CDR3 coding DNA: TGTGCCAGCACAGGAGAACTCAATCAGCCCCAGCATTTT. Its translation: CASTGELNQPQHF.

V gene TRBV10-3 combines with J gene TRBJ2-2; D is possibly TRBD1 (6 bases). CDR3 length equals 15 residues. Germline CDR1 reads ENHRY; CDR2 reads SYGVKD. Trimming cost V 6 bases and J 7 bases, with 18 bases left between them. As DNA, the CDR3 is TGTGCCATCAGACTAACCGACAGGTCGAGCGGGGAGCTGTTTTTT. Translation gives CAIRLTDRSSGELFF.

This clone was detected ten times or more. The chain combines TRBV6-6 with TRBJ2-7; 11 bases align to TRBD2. The length of the CDR3 is 17 residues. J lost 2 bases, V lost 2 bases, and 8 bases had no gene match. Germline loops: CDR1 MNHNY, CDR2 SVGAGI (reference sequence). The CDR3 is CASSYRLLAGEPYEQYF. The CDR3 coding sequence is TGTGCCAGCAGTTACCGATTACTAGCGGGAGAGCCCTACGAGCAGTACTTC.

This clone was observed many times. This CDR3 reads CASFHRPIGSSGQSGELFF. The DNA of the CDR3 is TGTGCCAGCTTTCACCGGCCTATTGGTTCCTCGGGTCAGTCCGGGGAGCTGTTTTTT. This chain joins TRBV6-4 and TRBJ2-2; no definite D call. Germline assignment: CDR1 MRHNA and CDR2 SNTAGT. The CDR3 sequence is 19 residues long. V gave up 8 bases and J gave up 6 bases, with 31 bases separating them.

This clone occurred a few times. A read error may explain this, as a much larger clone is one base away. The chain couples TRBV5-5 to TRBJ2-1; a weak D match, TRBD2 (5 bases). The CDR3 loop spans 15 amino acids. V lost 1 base and J 2 bases, leaving 10 bases between the germline ends. Germline-derived CDR1 and CDR2 are SGHKS and YYEKEE (reference sequence). CDR3 residues: CASSLRGNPYNEQFF. The CDR3 DNA reads as TGTGCCAGCAGCTTGCGAGGGAATCCCTACAATGAGCAGTTCTTC.

This clone was observed a few times. The rearrangement joins TRBV5-4 to TRBJ1-1, with D possibly being TRBD1 (5 bases). The germline gives CDR1 SGHNT, CDR2 YYREEE (reference sequence). This CDR3 comprises 16 residues. V lost 4 bases and J lost 4, with 20 bases in between. Written as DNA, the CDR3 is TGTGCCAGCAGCCCAAGTCGGTGGGGCGGTGGCACTGAAGCTTTCTTT. This gives the protein CASSPSRWGGGTEAFF. The variable domain in full, completed from reference TRBV5-4 and TRBJ1-1, reads ETGVTQSPTHLIKTRGQQVTLRCSSQSGHNTVSWYQQALGQGPQFIFQYYREEENGRGNFPPRFSGLQFPNYSSELNVNALELDDSALYLCASSPSRWGGGTEAFFGQGTRLTVV.

This clone has at least ten counts. The chain couples TRBV4-2 to TRBJ1-1, with unresolved D. CDR1 LGHNA and CDR2 YNFKEQ come from the germline V gene. This CDR3 is 14 amino acids long. The V gene lost 2 bases and the J gene lost 1 base, with 8 bases spanning the gap. CDR3 protein: CASSQRPGNTEAFF. Written as DNA, the CDR3 is TGTGCCAGCAGCCAAAGGCCTGGGAACACTGAAGCTTTCTTT.

This clone was seen many times. V and J are TRBV27 and TRBJ2-5; 7 positions match TRBD1. Per germline, CDR1 MNHEY and CDR2 SMNVEV (reference sequence). Unmatched junction bases numbered 7, after V lost 5 bases and J lost 1 base. The CDR3 totals 15 residues. The CDR3 DNA reads TGTGCCAGCAGTATCGGACAGGCCTTCCAAGAGACCCAGTACTTC. Encoded protein: CASSIGQAFQETQYF.

Many counts were recorded for this clone. The gene calls are TRBV4-1 and TRBJ1-5, with D tentatively TRBD1 (5 bases). The CDR3 totals 14 residues. Trimming took off 3 bases at V and 5 bases at J, with 11 bases between the two ends. Germline-derived CDR1 and CDR2 are MGHRA and YSYEKL. The CDR3 sequence is CASSQTVYYQPQHF. In nucleotides, the CDR3 is TGCGCCAGCAGCCAGACAGTATACTATCAGCCCCAGCATTTT.

This clone came up many times. The chain couples TRBV9 to TRBJ1-4, with D maybe TRBD1 (6 bases). Germline CDR1 and CDR2: SGDLS and YYNGEE. The CDR3 totals 15 residues. V lost 3 bases and J 3 bases, leaving 12 bases between the germline ends. Here the CDR3 reads CASSGGQVANEKLFF. The CDR3 DNA reads TGTGCCAGCAGCGGGGGGCAAGTGGCTAATGAAAAACTGTTTTTT.

This clone was detected many times. The genes are TRBV28 and TRBJ2-5, with TRBD1 matching over 11 bases. J was trimmed by 4 bases and V by 5 bases; bases with no gene match: 6. The germline V gene encodes CDR1 MDHEN and CDR2 SYDVKM. CDR3 length equals 15 residues. The CDR3 sequence is CASSGTGGGGETQYF. The CDR3 DNA follows: TGTGCCAGCAGTGGGACAGGGGGAGGGGGAGAGACCCAGTACTTC.

In the case of this clone: An end of the junction differs from the germline gene, which may be a read error. This sequence joins TRBV7-3 and TRBJ2-1, with 9 bases that match TRBD1. The V gene's germline CDR1 is SGHTA and CDR2 FQGTGA. The CDR3 runs to 17 residues. The CDR3 here is CASILTYRDRDGDEQFF. In DNA form, the CDR3 reads TGTGCCAGCATCTTAACATATCGGGACAGGGATGGAGATGAGCAGTTCTTC.

This clone was counted at least ten times. V usage is TRBV20-1 and J usage is TRBJ2-7, with 7 bases aligning to TRBD1. CDR3 length: 15 amino acids. V dropped 0 bases and J dropped 9; count of bases not matched to a gene: 14. Germline V lookup: CDR1 DFQATT, CDR2 SNEGSKA (reference sequence). CDR3 nucleotides: TGCAGTGCTAGAGATAGGACAGGTCCTACGAGGGGGCAGTACTTC. Translating gives CSARDRTGPTRGQYF.

The gene calls are TRBV3-1 and TRBJ1-2; 8 bases are a match to TRBD1. The CDR3 has 12 amino acids. CDR1 and CDR2 (germline): LGHDT, YNNKEL (reference sequence). With 5 bases clipped from V and 8 bases from J, the junction kept 4 bases outside the gene matches. The CDR3 DNA reads as TGTGCCAGCAGCTTCGGACAGGGAGGCTACACCTTC. It is translated as CASSFGQGGYTF. The full variable domain, with the rest looked up from reference TRBV3-1 and TRBJ1-2, is DTAVSQTPKYLVTQMGNDKSIKCEQNLGHDTMYWYKQDSKKFLKIMFSYNNKELIINETVPNRFSPKSPDKAHLNLHINSLELGDSAVYFCASSFGQGGYTFGSGTRLTVV.

This clone was observed a handful of times. This chain connects TRBV20-1 to TRBJ2-1; weak D call: TRBD1 (6 bases). The CDR3 runs to 12 residues. V lost 5 bases to trimming and J lost 3 bases, with 8 bases between them. CDR1 is DFQATT and CDR2 is SNEGSKA in the germline V gene (reference sequence). CDR3 nucleotides: TGCAGTGCTGACAGGAGCTACAATGAGCAGTTCTTC. Translated: CSADRSYNEQFF.

This clone occurred many times. CDR3 DNA: TGTGCCACCAGCACCCGGGACCCTCCGCTATATGGCTACACCTTC. Its translation is CATSTRDPPLYGYTF. V and J are TRBV15 and TRBJ1-2; D may be TRBD1 (5 bases). Germline assignment: CDR1 LNHNV and CDR2 YYDKDF (reference sequence). V was shortened by 4 bases and J by 5 bases, with 17 bases between the two germline ends. The CDR3 is 15 residues long.

This clone was recorded many times. CDR3 residues: CASSLVLYGYTF. The CDR3 nucleotides read TGTGCCAGCAGCTTAGTTCTCTATGGCTACACCTTC. The chain links TRBV7-9 to TRBJ1-2, with D unresolved. The CDR3 runs 12 residues. Germline CDR1 SEHNR, CDR2 FQNEAQ (reference sequence). V gave up 1 base and J gave up 4 bases, with 4 bases separating them.

The chain has TRBV6-2 or TRBV6-3 and TRBJ2-7; D remains unclear. This CDR3 comprises 12 residues. V was shortened by 5 bases and J by 5 bases, with 10 bases between the two germline ends. The germline V gene has CDR1 MNHEY and CDR2 SVGEGT. This chain's CDR3 is CASSHPSNEQYF. The CDR3 nucleotides read TGTGCCAGCAGTCATCCTTCTAACGAGCAGTACTTC.

This clone was seen ten or more times. The chain's CDR3 is CASSHAGGEQYF. The CDR3 region has the DNA TGTGCCAGCAGCCATGCCGGCGGCGAGCAGTACTTC. The V gene is TRBV7-9, the J gene TRBJ2-7; unclear D gene. This CDR3 contains 12 residues. The V end lost 5 bases, the J end lost 6 bases, and 11 bases lay between the germline ends. Germline V lookup: CDR1 SEHNR, CDR2 FQNEAQ (reference sequence).

The genes are TRBV6-1 and TRBJ1-6, with TRBD1 matching over 8 bases. CDR3 length: 13 amino acids. V lost 5 bases, J lost 13 bases, and 7 bases stayed unmatched. Germline lookup yields CDR1 MNHNS and CDR2 SASEGT. CDR3 sequence: CASSLQQGDPLHF. CDR3 DNA sequence: TGTGCCAGCAGTTTGCAACAGGGGGATCCCCTCCACTTT.

This clone appeared many times. This sequence joins TRBV28 and TRBJ1-2; 7 nucleotides match TRBD1. The CDR3 totals 16 residues. CDR1 is MDHEN, CDR2 SYDVKM, per germline. V was pared by 5 bases and J by 7 bases, with 16 bases of the junction left unmatched. Here the CDR3 DNA reads TGTGCCAGCAGTCTAGGATTGGTTACAGGGGCGGCTGGCTACACCTTC. Translation: CASSLGLVTGAAGYTF.

This clone was observed at least ten times. The chain employs TRBV11-1 and TRBJ1-1, with TRBD1 matching 7 bases. Per germline, CDR1 SGHAT and CDR2 FQDESV (reference sequence). The CDR3 has 16 residues. The V gene end was trimmed by 2 bases and the J gene end by 0 bases; junction bases not matched to a gene: 6. The DNA of the CDR3 is TGTGCCAGCAGCTTAATGGGACAGCTCATGAACACTGAAGCTTTCTTT. Translating gives CASSLMGQLMNTEAFF.

This clone was seen ten or more times. V and J are TRBV7-3 and TRBJ2-7; a weak D match, TRBD1 (8 bases). With 1 base removed from V and 4 bases from J, the gap between germline ends came to 20 bases. Germline loops: CDR1 SGHTA, CDR2 FQGTGA. The CDR3 has 17 residues. This CDR3 is CASSLIADREGAYEQYF. CDR3 nucleotide sequence: TGTGCCAGCAGCTTAATCGCGGACAGGGAGGGGGCATACGAGCAGTACTTC.

This clone was counted ten times or more. DNA for the CDR3: TGTGCCAGCACCTTAGGCAGACAGGGGTATAGCAATCAGCCCCAGCATTTT. Protein product: CASTLGRQGYSNQPQHF. This chain connects TRBV28 to TRBJ1-5; 8 positions agree with TRBD1. CDR1 and CDR2 from the germline V gene are MDHEN and SYDVKM. Germline trimming cut 7 bases from V and 0 bases from J; bases unmatched to any gene: 11. CDR3 length equals 17 residues.